This TCR beta chain is from a study of blood T cells in healthy people across ages. PCR was performed a second time for roughly 7 to 12 cycles using a sample-barcoded 5' primer and a J-beta primer mix. TCRdb ran MiXCR on the 5' RACE reads and lists one entry per CDR3 protein. The sample records around 2 million distinct CDR3 sequences, 35% to 50% being singletons. The CDR3 consists of 15 residues. J was trimmed by 4 bases and V by 6 bases; bases with no gene match: 10. The J gene is TRBJ2-5, the V gene TRBV12-3 or TRBV12-4; 8 nucleotides line up with TRBD1. Specimen: blood. The source is a human donor in good health. The CDR3 region has the DNA TGTGCCAGCAGCCAGGGCCAGACAGGGGCAGAGACCCAGTACTTC. Amino acids: CASSQGQTGAETQYF.